This entry lists 14 T cell receptor beta chains sequenced from one sample in a study of shared clonotypes between healthy human individuals. TCRdb keeps only in-frame clones here, not all; method: immunoSEQ multiplex PCR. The sample consists of 1.4 million to 1.5 million clones, 96% of them appearing once. The sequencing input was naive CD4+ T cells sorted from blood. Specified subset: CD45RA+ positively selected. These receptors originate from a man aged 30-40 years in good health.

The count of this clone is one. This chain connects TRBV27 to TRBJ2-7; possibly TRBD2 for D (6 bases). Germline-derived CDR1 and CDR2 are MNHEY and SMNVEV (reference sequence). Trimming stripped 2 bases from V and 7 bases from J, with 21 bases between. The CDR3 is 16 amino acids. The CDR3 spells CASSLSLSQTRGEQYF. The CDR3 nucleotides are TGTGCCAGCAGTTTAAGCCTGAGCCAAACTCGGGGGGAGCAGTACTTC.

V is TRBV6-1 and J is TRBJ2-2; D is possibly TRBD1 (5 bases). Germline CDR1 MNHNS, CDR2 SASEGT. CDR3 length: 14 residues. V was cut by 8 bases and J by 0 bases, with 10 bases left in between. The CDR3 DNA follows: TGTGCCAGCGGGGCGACTCCGAACACCGGGGAGCTGTTTTTT. This gives the protein CASGATPNTGELFF.

The chain recombines TRBV7-9 with TRBJ1-5, with unresolved D. CDR1 is SEHNR and CDR2 is FQNEAQ in the germline V gene (reference sequence). The CDR3 is 13 residues long. V lost 3 bases to trimming and J lost 1 base, with 4 bases between them. The CDR3 spells CASSFASNQPQHF. The CDR3 coding sequence is TGTGCCAGCAGCTTTGCCAGCAATCAGCCCCAGCATTTT.

This chain uses TRBV4-1 with TRBJ1-2, with no clear D. Germline V gene sequence: CDR1 MGHRA, CDR2 YSYEKL. The CDR3 runs 15 residues. Trimming removed 1 base at V and 2 bases at J, with 11 bases between. CDR3 sequence reads: CASSQVAGENYGYTF. As DNA, the CDR3 is TGCGCCAGCAGCCAAGTAGCGGGCGAGAACTATGGCTACACCTTC.

CDR3 region: CASSLEGQAAETQYF. DNA of the CDR3: TGCGCCAGCAGCTTGGAGGGTCAAGCGGCAGAGACCCAGTACTTC. The chain has TRBV5-1 and TRBJ2-5, with D possibly TRBD2 on 5 matching bases. Trimming took off 0 bases at V and 4 bases at J, with 13 bases between the two ends. Germline V CDR1 and CDR2: SGHRS, YFSETQ. CDR3 length: 15 residues.

This clone was found once. J is TRBJ2-7 and V is TRBV2; D is possibly TRBD1 (6 bases). V dropped 6 bases and J dropped 3 bases, with 18 bases sitting between them. This CDR3 region has 15 residues. Germline V gene data show CDR1 as SNHLY and CDR2 as FYNNEI. This CDR3 reads CASRQGRTANYEQYF. CDR3 DNA sequence: TGTGCCAGCAGACAGGGTCGAACGGCCAACTACGAGCAGTACTTC.

The chain has TRBV11-3 and TRBJ2-2; D gene unclear. The germline V gene encodes CDR1 SGHNT and CDR2 YENEEA. The CDR3 consists of 13 residues. V was trimmed by 1 base and J by 6 bases, leaving 6 bases between them. CDR3 bases: TGTGCCAGCAGCTTAGTGCTAGCCGGGGAGCTGTTTTTT. This gives the protein CASSLVLAGELFF.

This chain joins TRBV6-6 and TRBJ1-5, with a possible D match to TRBD1 (5 bases). Germline values: CDR1 MNHNY, CDR2 SVGAGI (reference sequence). Trimming removed 1 base at V and 5 bases at J, with 9 bases between. The length of the CDR3 is 14 residues. The DNA of the CDR3 is TGTGCCAGCAGTTACTTGGGGGGACATCAGCCCCAGCATTTT. It translates to CASSYLGGHQPQHF.

The J gene is TRBJ2-7, the V gene TRBV28; 8 nucleotides align to TRBD2. V shed 3 bases, J shed 0 bases, and the junction held 1 base outside the gene matches. Germline V gene sequence: CDR1 MDHEN, CDR2 SYDVKM. The CDR3 length is 14 residues. The CDR3 DNA sequence: TGTGCCAGCAGTTTTAGCGGGGCCTCCTACGAGCAGTACTTC. It codes for CASSFSGASYEQYF. The whole variable domain, remainder taken from reference TRBV28 and TRBJ2-7, is DVKVTQSSRYLVKRTGEKVFLECVQDMDHENMFWYRQDPGLGLRLIYFSYDVKMKEKGDIPEGYSVSREKKERFSLILESASTNQTSMYLCASSFSGASYEQYFGPGTRLTVT.

A remark on this clone: Other DNA sequences in this specimen translate into the identical CDR3. This chain joins TRBV7-9 and TRBJ1-1, with a weak D call TRBD1 (5 bases). CDR3 size: 15 residues. CDR1 is SEHNR and CDR2 is FQNEAQ in the germline V gene (reference sequence). Trimming took off 3 bases at V and 5 bases at J, with 16 bases between the two ends. CDR3 in amino acids: CASSLAPGGRTEAFF. CDR3 bases: TGTGCCAGCAGCTTGGCGCCCGGGGGAAGGACTGAAGCTTTCTTT.

V usage is TRBV6-7 and J usage is TRBJ2-2; 9 nucleotides align to TRBD1. TRBV6-7 is sorted into the ORF group, with uncertain function. The CDR3 covers 18 residues. The V gene end was trimmed by 5 bases and the J gene end by 2 bases; junction bases not matched to a gene: 12. CDR3 residues: CASSTGGTGPNNTGELFF. The DNA for the CDR3 is TGTGCCAGCAGTACCGGTGGGACAGGGCCGAACAACACCGGGGAGCTGTTTTTT.

The chain carries TRBV10-3 and TRBJ2-1; possibly TRBD2 for D (7 bases). This CDR3 region has 14 residues. Germline CDR1 reads ENHRY; CDR2 reads SYGVKD. V was pared by 10 bases and J by 1 base, with 14 bases between. The CDR3 sequence is CATQRGASYNEQFF. In DNA, the CDR3 is TGTGCCACCCAACGGGGGGCGTCCTACAATGAGCAGTTCTTC.

The rearrangement links TRBV23-1 to TRBJ2-7; a weak D match, TRBD2 (6 bases). TRBV23-1 is identified as an open reading frame with a role that is uncertain. Trimming cost V 0 bases and J 9 bases, with 12 bases left between them. The CDR3 runs to 13 residues. The CDR3, as DNA: TGCGCCAGCAGTCAATCAAGGAGGGAGCGGCAGTACTTC. Translating it yields CASSQSRRERQYF.

The rearrangement joins TRBV7-2 to TRBJ2-6, with D unresolved. CDR3 length: 15 amino acids. Germline CDR1 SGHTA, CDR2 FQGNSA. Trimming pared 6 bases from V and 2 bases from J, leaving 11 bases between. CDR3 protein: CASSLTGAGANVLTF. The DNA of the CDR3 is TGTGCCAGCAGTTTAACGGGTGCTGGGGCCAACGTCCTGACTTTC.